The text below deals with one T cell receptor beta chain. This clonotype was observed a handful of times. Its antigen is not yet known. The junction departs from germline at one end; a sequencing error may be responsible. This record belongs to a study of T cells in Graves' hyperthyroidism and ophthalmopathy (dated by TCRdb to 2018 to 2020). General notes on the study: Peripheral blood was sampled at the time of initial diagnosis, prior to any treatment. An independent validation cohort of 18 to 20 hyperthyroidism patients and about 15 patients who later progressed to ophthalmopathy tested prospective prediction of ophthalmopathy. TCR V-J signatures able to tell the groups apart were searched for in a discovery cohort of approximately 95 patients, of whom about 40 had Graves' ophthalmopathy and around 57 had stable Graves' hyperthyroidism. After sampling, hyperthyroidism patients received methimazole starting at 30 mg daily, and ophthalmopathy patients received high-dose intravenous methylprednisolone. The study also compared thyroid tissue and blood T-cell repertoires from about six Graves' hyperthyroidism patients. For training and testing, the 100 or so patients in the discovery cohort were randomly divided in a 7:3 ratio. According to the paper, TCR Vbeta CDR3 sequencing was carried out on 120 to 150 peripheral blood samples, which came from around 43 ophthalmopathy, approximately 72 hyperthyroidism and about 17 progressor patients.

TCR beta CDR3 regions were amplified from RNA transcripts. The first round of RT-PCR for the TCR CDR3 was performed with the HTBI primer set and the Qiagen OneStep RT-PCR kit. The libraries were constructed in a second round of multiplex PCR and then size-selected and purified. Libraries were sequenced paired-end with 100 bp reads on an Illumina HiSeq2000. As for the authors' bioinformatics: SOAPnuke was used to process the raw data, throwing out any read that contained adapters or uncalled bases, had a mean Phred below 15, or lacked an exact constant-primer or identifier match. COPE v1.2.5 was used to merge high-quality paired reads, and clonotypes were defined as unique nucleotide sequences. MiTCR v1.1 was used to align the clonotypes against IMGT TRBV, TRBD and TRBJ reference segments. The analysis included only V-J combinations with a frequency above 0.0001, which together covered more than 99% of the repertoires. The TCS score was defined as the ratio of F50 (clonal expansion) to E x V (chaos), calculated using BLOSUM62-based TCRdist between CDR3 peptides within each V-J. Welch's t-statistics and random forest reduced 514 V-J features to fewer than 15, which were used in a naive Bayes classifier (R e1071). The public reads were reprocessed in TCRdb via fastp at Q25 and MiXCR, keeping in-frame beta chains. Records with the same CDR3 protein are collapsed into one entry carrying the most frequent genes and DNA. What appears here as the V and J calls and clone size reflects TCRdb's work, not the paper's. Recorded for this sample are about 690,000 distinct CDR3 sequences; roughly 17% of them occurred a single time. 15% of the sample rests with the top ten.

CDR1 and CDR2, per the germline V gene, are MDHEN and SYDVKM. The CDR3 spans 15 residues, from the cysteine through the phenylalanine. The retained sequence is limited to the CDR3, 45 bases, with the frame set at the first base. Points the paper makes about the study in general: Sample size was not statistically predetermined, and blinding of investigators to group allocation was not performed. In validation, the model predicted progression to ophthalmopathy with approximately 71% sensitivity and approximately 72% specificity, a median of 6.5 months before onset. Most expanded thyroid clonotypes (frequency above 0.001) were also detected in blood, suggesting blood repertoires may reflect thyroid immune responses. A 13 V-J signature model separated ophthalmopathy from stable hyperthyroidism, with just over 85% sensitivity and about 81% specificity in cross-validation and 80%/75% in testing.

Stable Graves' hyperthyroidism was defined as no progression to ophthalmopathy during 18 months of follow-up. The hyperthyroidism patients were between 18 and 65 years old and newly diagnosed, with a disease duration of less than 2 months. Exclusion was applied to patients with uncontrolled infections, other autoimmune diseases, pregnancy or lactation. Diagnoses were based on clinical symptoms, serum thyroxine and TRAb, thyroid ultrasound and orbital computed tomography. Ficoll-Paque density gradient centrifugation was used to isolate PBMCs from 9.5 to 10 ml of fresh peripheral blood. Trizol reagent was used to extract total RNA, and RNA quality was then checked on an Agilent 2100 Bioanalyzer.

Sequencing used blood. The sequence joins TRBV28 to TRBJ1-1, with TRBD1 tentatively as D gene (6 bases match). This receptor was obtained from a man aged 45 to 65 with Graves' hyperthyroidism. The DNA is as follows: TGTGCCTGCAGTCTCAACCGGGGGCTTTACACTGAAGCTTTCTTT. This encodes CACSLNRGLYTEAFF.